Each of the 10 T cell receptor beta chains below was sequenced from the same sample in a study of human T cells and chemical hapten exposure. TCRdb ran MiXCR on the RACE reads and lists one entry per CDR3 protein. The table shows some 90,000 distinct CDR3 sequences, with 11% occurring only once. Time point in this sample: patch test 3, about 24 weeks after DPC sensitization. Described treatment: therapeutic diphenylcyclopropenone sensitization with weekly scalp DPC. This specimen consisted of whole blood, obtained in connection with sensitization to the hapten diphenylcyclopropenone (DPC). These receptors came from a woman aged 25 to 45 with alopecia areata. Some clones in this sample may be carry-over from other donors' samples.

The sample holds a few counts of this clonotype. The chain carries TRBV6-1 and TRBJ2-7; D is possibly TRBD1 (6 bases). The CDR3 contains 14 residues. Per the germline V gene, CDR1 is MNHNS and CDR2 is SASEGT. The CDR3, as DNA: TGCGCCAGCAGTGAAGCGCCCAGGGGCGGCGAGCAGTACGTC. This codes for CASSEAPRGGEQYV.

Regarding this clonotype: With a much larger clone just one base away, this may be a read error. This rearrangement joins TRBV29-1 to TRBJ2-7; tentative D call: TRBD2 (5 bases). The CDR3 has 13 amino acids. The V and J ends lost 4 bases and 3 bases respectively, with 13 bases between them. The germline V gene has CDR1 SQVTM and CDR2 ANQGSEA. The CDR3: CSVAQESGYEQYF. The DNA for the CDR3 is TGCAGCGTTGCGCAGGAAAGCGGCTACGAGCAGTACTTC.

This clonotype was seen at least ten times. This chain links TRBV28 with TRBJ1-2; a weak D match, TRBD1 (5 bases). Germline-derived CDR1 and CDR2 are MDHEN and SYDVKM. CDR3 length equals 14 residues. Between the trimmed V and J ends, which lost 7 bases and 0 bases, there was a span of 12 bases. The CDR3 sequence is CASNQGFTNYGYTF. As DNA, the CDR3 is TGTGCCAGCAATCAGGGTTTTACTAACTATGGCTACACCTTC.

The chain is built from TRBV7-9 and TRBJ1-2; 11 nucleotides align to TRBD1. The V segment lost 1 base and the J segment 1 base; nucleotides outside the gene matches: 2. Germline CDR1 reads SEHNR; CDR2 reads FQNEAQ (reference sequence). The CDR3 is 16 amino acids. CDR3 residues: CASSLGTGGDNYGYTF. DNA for the CDR3: TGTGCCAGCAGCTTAGGGACAGGGGGCGATAACTATGGCTACACCTTC.

This clonotype was detected ten times or more. The genes are TRBV9 and TRBJ1-4; D unclear. V lost 2 bases and J 0 bases, leaving 11 bases between the germline ends. Per the germline V gene, CDR1 is SGDLS and CDR2 is YYNGEE. CDR3 length: 16 amino acids. The CDR3 sequence is CASSVAAHATNEKLFF. The CDR3, as DNA: TGTGCCAGCAGCGTGGCGGCCCATGCAACTAATGAAAAACTGTTTTTT.

This clonotype has at least ten counts. The gene calls are TRBV6-2 or TRBV6-3 and TRBJ1-3; D is possibly TRBD1 (5 bases). V dropped 7 bases and J dropped 0 bases, with 16 bases sitting between them. The CDR3 has 16 amino acids. The germline V gene encodes CDR1 MNHEY and CDR2 SVGEGT. This CDR3 reads CASTNRFTGSGNTIYF. CDR3 DNA sequence: TGTGCCAGCACCAACAGGTTTACGGGCTCTGGAAACACCATATATTTT.

CDR3 protein: CASSPSTGDTEAFF. The CDR3 coding sequence is TGTGCCAGCTCACCCTCCACAGGGGACACTGAAGCTTTCTTT. This sequence joins TRBV18 and TRBJ1-1; 7 nucleotides agree with TRBD1. The CDR3 contains 14 residues. CDR1 and CDR2 from the germline V gene are KGHSH and LQKENI. Trimming took 3 bases from V and 3 from J; bases not matched to a gene: 4.

V is TRBV3-1 and J is TRBJ2-3; no definite D call. V was trimmed by 5 bases and J by 5 bases, leaving 8 bases between them. Germline V CDR1 and CDR2: LGHDT, YNNKEL (reference sequence). This CDR3 contains 12 residues. The CDR3 nucleotides read TGTGCCAGCAGCATAACCGGAGATACGCAGTATTTT. Translation: CASSITGDTQYF.

This clonotype showed up many times. The chain has TRBV6-2 or TRBV6-3 and TRBJ2-1; the D gene is possibly TRBD2 (6 bases). The CDR3 extends over 13 amino acids. Trimming stripped 7 bases from V and 0 bases from J, with 7 bases between. Per germline, CDR1 MNHEY and CDR2 SVGEGT. CDR3 amino acids: CASMGGSYNEQFF. Written as DNA, the CDR3 is TGTGCCAGCATGGGGGGCTCCTACAATGAGCAGTTCTTC.

Many counts were recorded for this clonotype. The chain uses TRBV9 and TRBJ2-7; D may correspond to TRBD1 or TRBD2 (5 bases each). Germline V gene lookup returns CDR1 SGDLS and CDR2 YYNGEE. This CDR3 has 14 amino acids. V was trimmed by 0 bases and J by 2 bases, leaving 9 bases between them. The CDR3 nucleotides read TGTGCCAGCAGCGTAGGGCAGGGAGCCTACGAGCAGTACTTC. Its translation is CASSVGQGAYEQYF.